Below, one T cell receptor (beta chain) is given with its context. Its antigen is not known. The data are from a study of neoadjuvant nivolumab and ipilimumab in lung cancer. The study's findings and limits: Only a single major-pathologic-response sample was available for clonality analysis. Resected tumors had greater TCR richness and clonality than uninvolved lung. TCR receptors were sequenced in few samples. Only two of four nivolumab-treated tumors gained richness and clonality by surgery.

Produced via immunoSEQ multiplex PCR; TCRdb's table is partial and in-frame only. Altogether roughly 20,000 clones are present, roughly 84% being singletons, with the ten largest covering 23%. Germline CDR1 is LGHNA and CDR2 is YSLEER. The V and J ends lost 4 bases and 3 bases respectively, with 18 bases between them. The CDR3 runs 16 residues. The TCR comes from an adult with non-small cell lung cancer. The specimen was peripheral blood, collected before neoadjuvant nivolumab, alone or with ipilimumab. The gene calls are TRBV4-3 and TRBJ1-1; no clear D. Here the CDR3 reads CASSRTAAAYDTEAFF. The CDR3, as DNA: TGCGCCAGCAGCCGAACAGCGGCGGCATATGACACTGAAGCTTTCTTT.